The clone carrying this T cell receptor beta chain came up a few times. The antigen is undetermined. The entry originates in a study of beta chain features in type 1 diabetes. Findings of the study overall: Cells carrying high TCR expression could end up over-represented when cDNA is sequenced. The naive, central memory and Treg TCRB repertoires looked more alike in patients than they did in healthy donors.

The isolated RNA, all of it, was reverse transcribed, so expressed TCRB transcripts were what got sequenced. The repertoire was sequenced with immunoSEQ multiplex PCR; TCRdb's copy has only in-frame clones and lacks some. This table holds 300,000 to 400,000 clones, 9.5% to 11% found once. The CDR3 sequence is 14 residues long. Trimming took off 5 bases at V and 11 bases at J, with 21 bases between the two ends. Looked up from germline, CDR1 is MDHEN and CDR2 is SYDVKM. Material for sequencing was naive CD4+ T cells from blood. The source of this sequence is a woman younger than 45 in good health. The chain carries TRBV28 and TRBJ1-1; D remains ambiguous. The CDR3 sequence is CASSPSIKSSQAFF. The CDR3 DNA reads as TGTGCCAGCAGTCCCTCCATAAAGTCAAGTCAGGCTTTCTTT.